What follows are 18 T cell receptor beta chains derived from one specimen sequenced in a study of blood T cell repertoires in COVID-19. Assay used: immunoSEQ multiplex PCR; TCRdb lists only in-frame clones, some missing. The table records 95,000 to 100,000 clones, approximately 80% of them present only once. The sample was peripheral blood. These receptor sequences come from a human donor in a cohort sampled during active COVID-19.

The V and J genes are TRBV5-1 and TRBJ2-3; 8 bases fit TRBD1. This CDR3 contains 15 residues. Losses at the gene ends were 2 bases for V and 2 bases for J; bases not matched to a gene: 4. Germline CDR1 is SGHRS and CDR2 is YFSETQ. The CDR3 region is CASSLGQGLTDTQYF. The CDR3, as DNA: TGCGCCAGCAGCTTAGGACAGGGACTCACAGATACGCAGTATTTT.

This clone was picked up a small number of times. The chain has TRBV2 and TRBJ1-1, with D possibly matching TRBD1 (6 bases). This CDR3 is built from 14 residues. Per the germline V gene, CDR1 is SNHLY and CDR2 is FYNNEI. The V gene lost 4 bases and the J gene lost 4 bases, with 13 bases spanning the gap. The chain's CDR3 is CASSGAGAGTEAFF. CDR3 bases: TGTGCCAGCAGTGGGGCAGGGGCCGGCACTGAAGCTTTCTTT.

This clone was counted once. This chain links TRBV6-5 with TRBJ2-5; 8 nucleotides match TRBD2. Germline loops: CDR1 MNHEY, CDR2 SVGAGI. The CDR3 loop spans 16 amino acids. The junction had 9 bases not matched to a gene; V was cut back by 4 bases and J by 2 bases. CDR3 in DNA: TGTGCCAGCAGTTCCAACAGCGGGAGTCGGCAAGAGACCCAGTACTTC. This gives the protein CASSSNSGSRQETQYF.

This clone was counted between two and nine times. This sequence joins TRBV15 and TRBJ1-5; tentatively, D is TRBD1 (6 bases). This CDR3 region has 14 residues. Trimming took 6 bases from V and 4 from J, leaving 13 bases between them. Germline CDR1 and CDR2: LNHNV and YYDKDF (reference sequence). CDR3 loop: CATRNRDRNQPQHF. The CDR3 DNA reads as TGTGCCACCAGGAACAGGGACCGGAATCAGCCCCAGCATTTT.

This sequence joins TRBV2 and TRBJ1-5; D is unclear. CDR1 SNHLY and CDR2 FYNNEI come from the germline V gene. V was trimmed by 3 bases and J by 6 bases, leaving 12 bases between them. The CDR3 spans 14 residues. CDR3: CASSDEASSQPQHF. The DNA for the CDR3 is TGTGCCAGCAGTGACGAGGCGTCGAGTCAGCCCCAGCATTTT.

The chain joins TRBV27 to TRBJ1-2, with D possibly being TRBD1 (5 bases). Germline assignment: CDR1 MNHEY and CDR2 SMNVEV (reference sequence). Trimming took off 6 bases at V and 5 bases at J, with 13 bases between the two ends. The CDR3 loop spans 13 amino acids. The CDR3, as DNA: TGTGCCAGCAGGGGGGGAGGAGGATATGGCTACACCTTC. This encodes CASRGGGGYGYTF.

The CDR3, as DNA: TGTGCCAGCAGTTACCCGGGAACTTACATTCAGTACTTC. Protein product: CASSYPGTYIQYF. The chain joins TRBV6-5 to TRBJ2-4; possible D gene TRBD2, 5 bases. The V gene's germline CDR1 is MNHEY and CDR2 SVGAGI. The CDR3 is made up of 13 amino acids. The V end was cut by 2 bases, the J end by 8 bases, with 10 bases between.

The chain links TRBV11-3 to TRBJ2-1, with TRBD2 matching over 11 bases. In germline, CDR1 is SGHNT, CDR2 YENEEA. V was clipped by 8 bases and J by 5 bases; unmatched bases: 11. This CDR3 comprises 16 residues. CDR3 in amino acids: CASGNSGRGTNNEQFF. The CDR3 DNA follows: TGTGCCAGCGGGAATAGCGGGAGGGGGACTAACAATGAGCAGTTCTTC.

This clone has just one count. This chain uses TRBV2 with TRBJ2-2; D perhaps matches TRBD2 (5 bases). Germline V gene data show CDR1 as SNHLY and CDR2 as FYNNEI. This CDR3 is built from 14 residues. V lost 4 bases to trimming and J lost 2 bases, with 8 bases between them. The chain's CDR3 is CASSGGSNTGELFF. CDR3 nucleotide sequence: TGTGCCAGCAGTGGAGGGAGCAACACCGGGGAGCTGTTTTTT.

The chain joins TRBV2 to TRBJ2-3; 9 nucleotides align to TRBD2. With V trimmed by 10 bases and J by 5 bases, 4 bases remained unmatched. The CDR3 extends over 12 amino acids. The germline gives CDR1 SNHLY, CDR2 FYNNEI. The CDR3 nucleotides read TGTGCCAACGGGACTAGCCTAGATACGCAGTATTTT. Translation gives CANGTSLDTQYF. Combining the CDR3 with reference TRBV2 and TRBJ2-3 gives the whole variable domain EPEVTQTPSHQVTQMGQEVILRCVPISNHLYFYWYRQILGQKVEFLVSFYNNEISEKSEIFDDQFSVERPDGSNFTLKIRSTKLEDSAMYFCANGTSLDTQYFGPGTRLTVL.

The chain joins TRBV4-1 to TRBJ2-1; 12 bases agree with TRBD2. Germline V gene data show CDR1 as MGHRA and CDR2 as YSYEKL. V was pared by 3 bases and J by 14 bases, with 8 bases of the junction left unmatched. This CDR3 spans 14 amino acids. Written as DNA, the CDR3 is TGCGCCAGCAGCCAGGGGACTAGCGGGTGGGGGGAGTTCTTC. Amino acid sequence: CASSQGTSGWGEFF.

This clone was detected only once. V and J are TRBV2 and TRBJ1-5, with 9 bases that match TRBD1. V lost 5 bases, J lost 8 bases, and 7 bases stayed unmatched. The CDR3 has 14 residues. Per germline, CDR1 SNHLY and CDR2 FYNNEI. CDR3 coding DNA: TGTGCCAGCAGTAATGACAGGGGGGGTGAGCCCCAGCATTTT. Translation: CASSNDRGGEPQHF.

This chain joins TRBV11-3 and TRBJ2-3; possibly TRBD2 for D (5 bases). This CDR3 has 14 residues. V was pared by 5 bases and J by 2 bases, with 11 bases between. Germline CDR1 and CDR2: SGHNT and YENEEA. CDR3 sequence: CASSPQTNTDTQYF. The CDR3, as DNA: TGTGCCAGCAGCCCTCAGACTAACACAGATACGCAGTATTTT.

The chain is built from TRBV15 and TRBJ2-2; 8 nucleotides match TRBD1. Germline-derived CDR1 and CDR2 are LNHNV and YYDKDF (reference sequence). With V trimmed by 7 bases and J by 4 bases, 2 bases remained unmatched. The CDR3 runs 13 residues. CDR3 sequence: CATTGQGTGELFF. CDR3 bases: TGTGCCACCACTGGACAGGGCACCGGGGAGCTGTTTTTT.

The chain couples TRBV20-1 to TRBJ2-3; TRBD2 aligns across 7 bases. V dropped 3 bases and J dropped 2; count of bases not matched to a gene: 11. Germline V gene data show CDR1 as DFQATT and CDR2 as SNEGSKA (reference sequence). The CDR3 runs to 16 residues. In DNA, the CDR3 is TGCAGTGCTAGTTTCCCGAGCGGGGTTTTCACAGATACGCAGTATTTT. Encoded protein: CSASFPSGVFTDTQYF.

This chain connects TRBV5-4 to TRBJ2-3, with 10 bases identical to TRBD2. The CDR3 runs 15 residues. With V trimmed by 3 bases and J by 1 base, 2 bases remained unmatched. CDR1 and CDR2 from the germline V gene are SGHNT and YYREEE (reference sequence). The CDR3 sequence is CASSSGTSGTDTQYF. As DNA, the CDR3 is TGTGCCAGCAGCTCCGGGACTAGCGGCACAGATACGCAGTATTTT.

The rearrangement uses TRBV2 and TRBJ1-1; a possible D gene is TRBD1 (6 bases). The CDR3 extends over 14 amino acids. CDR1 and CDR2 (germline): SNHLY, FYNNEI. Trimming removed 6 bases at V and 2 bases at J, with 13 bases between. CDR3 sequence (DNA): TGTGCCAGCAGGGCAGGGGTGATTAACACTGAAGCTTTCTTT. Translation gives CASRAGVINTEAFF.

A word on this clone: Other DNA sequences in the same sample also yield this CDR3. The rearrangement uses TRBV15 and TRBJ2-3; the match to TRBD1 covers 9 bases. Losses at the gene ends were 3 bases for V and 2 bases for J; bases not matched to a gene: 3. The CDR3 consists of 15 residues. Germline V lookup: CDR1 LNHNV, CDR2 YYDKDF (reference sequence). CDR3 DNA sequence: TGTGCCACCAGCAGGGACAGGGGACCCACAGATACGCAGTATTTT. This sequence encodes CATSRDRGPTDTQYF. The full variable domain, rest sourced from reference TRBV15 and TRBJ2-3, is DAMVIQNPRYQVTQFGKPVTLSCSQTLNHNVMYWYQQKSSQAPKLLFHYYDKDFNNEADTPDNFQSRRPNTSFCFLDIRSPGLGDTAMYLCATSRDRGPTDTQYFGPGTRLTVL.